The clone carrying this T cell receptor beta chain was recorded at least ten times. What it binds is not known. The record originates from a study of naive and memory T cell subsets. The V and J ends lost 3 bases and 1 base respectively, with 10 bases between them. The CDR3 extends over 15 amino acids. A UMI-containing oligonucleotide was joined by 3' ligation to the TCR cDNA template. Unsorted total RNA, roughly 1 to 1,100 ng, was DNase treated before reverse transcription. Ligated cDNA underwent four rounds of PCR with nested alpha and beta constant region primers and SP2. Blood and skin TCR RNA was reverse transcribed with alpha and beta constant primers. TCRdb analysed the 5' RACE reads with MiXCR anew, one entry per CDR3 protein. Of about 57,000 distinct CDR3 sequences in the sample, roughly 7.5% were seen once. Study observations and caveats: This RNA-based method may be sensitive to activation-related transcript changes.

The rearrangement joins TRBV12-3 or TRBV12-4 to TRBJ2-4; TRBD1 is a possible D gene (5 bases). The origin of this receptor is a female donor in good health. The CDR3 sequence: CASSFRARAKNIQYF. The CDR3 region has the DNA TGTGCCAGCAGTTTCAGGGCTCGGGCCAAAAACATTCAGTACTTC.